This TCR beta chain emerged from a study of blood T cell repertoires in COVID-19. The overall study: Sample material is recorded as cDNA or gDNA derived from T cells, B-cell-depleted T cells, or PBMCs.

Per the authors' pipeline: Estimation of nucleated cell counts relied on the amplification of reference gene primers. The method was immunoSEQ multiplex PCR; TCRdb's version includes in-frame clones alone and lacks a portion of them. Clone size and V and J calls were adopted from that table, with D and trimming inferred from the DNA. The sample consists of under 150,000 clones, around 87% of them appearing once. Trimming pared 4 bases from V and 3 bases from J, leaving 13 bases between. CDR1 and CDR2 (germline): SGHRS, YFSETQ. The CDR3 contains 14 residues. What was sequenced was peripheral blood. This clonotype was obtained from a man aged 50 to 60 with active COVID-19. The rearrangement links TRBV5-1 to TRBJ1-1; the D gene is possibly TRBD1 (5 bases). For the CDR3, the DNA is TGCGCCAGCAGCACCCTTGGGGGGGACACTGAAGCTTTCTTT. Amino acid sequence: CASSTLGGDTEAFF.